This T cell receptor (beta chain) appears in the sequencing data of a study of T-cell reconstitution after alpha-beta-depleted transplantation in children. Broader study findings: Reported findings indicate that, about two months after transplant, alpha-beta T cells came from several hundred expanded clones, which were derived from non-depleted graft cells. Several patients had high TCRbeta diversity at day 60; it came from surviving recipient T cells and thymic progenitors. A year had passed since transplant, and T-cell counts and diversity by then came mostly from newly produced T cells.

Researchers prepared the TCRbeta library using unique molecular identifiers, the study reports. TCRdb reprocessed the PCR reads with MiXCR, giving one entry per CDR3 protein. The sample holds about 440,000 distinct CDR3 sequences; roughly two fifths are singletons and the top ten take 27%. CDR3 length: 17 amino acids. The V segment lost 0 bases and the J segment 4 bases; nucleotides outside the gene matches: 13. From germline, CDR1 is GTSNPN and CDR2 SVGIG (reference sequence). Comment on this clonotype: What it binds is not known.

The sample consisted of PBMCs, taken before TCRalphabeta/CD19-depleted stem cell transplant. The V gene is TRBV30, the J gene TRBJ2-3; 7 bases match TRBD1. This TCR came from a girl aged 2 to 9 with aplastic anemia, due to receive a stem cell transplant. CDR3 DNA sequence: TGTGCCTGGAGTGTACGGGGAACGGGACAGAGGGCAGATACGCAGTATTTT. The encoded protein is CAWSVRGTGQRADTQYF.